The rows below give T cell receptor beta chains drawn from one sample of a study of T cells in Graves' hyperthyroidism and ophthalmopathy. TCRdb redid the calling of the multiplex PCR reads with MiXCR, one entry per CDR3 protein. This table holds about 92,000 distinct CDR3 sequences, around 52% found once. The sequenced material came from blood. The receptors derive from a woman aged 35 to 49 with Graves' hyperthyroidism. Each CDR3 is given with its conserved first and last residue. Fields, in order: J gene, clone size, V gene, D gene, CDR3 protein, CDR3 DNA. D genes are given only for firm matches. Size is stated for part of the rows, as once, few or many counts, or as a class when the clone is expanded.

TRBJ2-5 | once | TRBV29-1 | TRBD2 | CSVHAGGETQYF | TGCAGCGTTCACGCGGGAGGAGAGACCCAGTACTTC
TRBJ1-1 | few | TRBV11-2 | NA | CASNIQGDTEAFF | TGTGCCAGCAACATTCAAGGGGACACTGAAGCTTTCTTT
TRBJ1-2 | many | TRBV7-2 | NA | CASSSQGGFYGYTF | TGTGCCAGCAGCTCGCAAGGGGGGTTTTATGGCTACACCTTC
TRBJ2-2 | NA | TRBV5-1 | TRBD1 | CASSTTTGGKDGELFF | TGCGCCAGCAGCACCACGACAGGGGGCAAGGACGGGGAGCTGTTTTTT
TRBJ1-4 | many | TRBV3-1 | NA | CASSQAGTSEKLFF | TGTGCCAGCAGCCAGGCAGGGACCTCTGAAAAACTGTTTTTT
TRBJ1-2 | few | TRBV29-1 | TRBD1 | CSVMGQGFNGYTF | TGCAGCGTAATGGGACAGGGCTTCAATGGCTACACCTTC
TRBJ2-7 | NA | TRBV5-1 | TRBD1 | CASSPWTGANYEQYF | TGCGCCAGCAGCCCCTGGACAGGGGCCAACTACGAGCAGTACTTC
TRBJ1-1 | few | TRBV20-1 | NA | CSASQWTDNTEAFF | TGCAGTGCTAGCCAATGGACGGATAACACTGAAGCTTTCTTT
TRBJ1-1 | NA | TRBV7-9 | NA | CASSQGYRASTEAFF | TGCGCCAGCAGTCAAGGATACAGGGCGAGCACTGAAGCTTTCTTT
TRBJ2-6 | NA | TRBV14 | TRBD1 | CASRDRGAHVLTF | TGTGCCAGCAGGGACAGGGGGGCCCACGTCCTGACTTTC
TRBJ1-1 | few | TRBV12-3/TRBV12-4 | TRBD1 | CASRAGTGASEAFF | TGTGCCAGCAGAGCCGGGACAGGGGCTTCTGAAGCTTTCTTT
TRBJ1-5 | NA | TRBV5-1 | NA | CASSLYICSAEEGGQPQHF | NA
TRBJ1-2 | many | TRBV7-9 | NA | CASSLYSLNYGYTF | TGTGCCAGCAGCTTATACAGCCTTAACTATGGCTACACCTTC
TRBJ1-4 | NA | TRBV11-3 | NA | CASSLRWGINEKLVF | TGTGCCAGCAGCCTCCGGTGGGGAATTAATGAAAAACTGGTTTTT
TRBJ1-6 | NA | TRBV5-6 | NA | CASSLGGDDSPLHF | TGTGCCAGCAGCTTGGGGGGGGACGATTCGCCCCTCCACTTT
TRBJ1-1 | many | TRBV7-9 | NA | CASSFSSENTEAFF | TGTGCCAGCAGCTTCTCCTCCGAGAACACTGAAGCTTTCTTT
TRBJ1-1 | many | TRBV12-3/TRBV12-4 | TRBD1 | CASSLRQGSVGSTEAFF | TGTGCCAGCAGTTTGAGACAGGGTTCAGTTGGAAGCACTGAAGCTTTCTTT
TRBJ1-5 | many | TRBV20-1 | TRBD1 | CSASGGTGAVQPQHF | TGCAGTGCTAGTGGCGGGACAGGGGCAGTTCAGCCCCAGCATTTT
TRBJ2-5 | NA | TRBV7-9 | TRBD2 | CASSPPPPKREAQETQYF | TGTGCCAGCAGCCCCCCACCCCCAAAGCGGGAGGCACAAGAGACCCAGTACTTC
TRBJ2-6 | few | TRBV29-1 | NA | CSVGQGANVLTF | TGCAGCGTTGGACAGGGGGCCAACGTCCTGACTTTC
TRBJ2-2 | NA | TRBV20-1 | TRBD2 | CSARTSSGRGTGELFF | TGCAGTGCTAGGACCTCTAGCGGCCGGGGCACCGGGGAGCTGTTTTTT
TRBJ1-4 | NA | TRBV7-2 | NA | CASSFGSGGGREKLFF | TGTGCCAGCAGCTTCGGGTCCGGGGGCGGGCGTGAAAAACTGTTTTTT
TRBJ2-7 | NA | TRBV20-1 | NA | CSARDRRGFAYEQYF | TGCAGTGCTAGAGATCGGCGCGGGTTTGCCTACGAGCAGTACTTC
TRBJ2-1 | NA | TRBV2 | NA | CASRGTDSYNEQFF | TGTGCCAGCAGAGGGACGGACTCCTACAATGAGCAGTTCTTC
TRBJ2-2 | NA | TRBV7-8 | TRBD2 | CASSQTSGSRGELFF | TGTGCCAGCAGCCAGACTAGCGGGAGTCGGGGGGAGCTGTTTTTT
TRBJ2-2 | NA | TRBV25-1 | TRBD1 | CASSFGQGITGELFF | TGCGCCAGCAGCTTCGGACAGGGGATCACCGGGGAGCTGTTTTTT
TRBJ2-3 | many | TRBV12-3/TRBV12-4 | TRBD2 | CASSVLAVSDTQYF | TGTGCCAGCAGTGTACTAGCGGTATCGGATACGCAGTATTTT
TRBJ1-2 | many | TRBV6-1 | TRBD1 | CASSEQGAGYTF | TGTGCCAGCAGTGAACAGGGGGCTGGCTACACCTTC
TRBJ2-7 | NA | TRBV5-1 | TRBD2 | CASSRWTSGSYELYF | TGCGCCAGCAGCCGGTGGACTAGCGGATCCTACGAGCTGTACTTC
TRBJ2-7 | NA | TRBV10-3 | TRBD2 | CAISVPSGRTYEQYF | TGTGCCATCAGTGTCCCTAGCGGGCGAACATACGAGCAGTACTTC
TRBJ2-7 | NA | TRBV29-1 | NA | CSVTGTRTYEQYF | TGCAGCGTGACCGGGACCAGGACCTACGAGCAGTACTTC
TRBJ1-2 | many | TRBV7-9 | TRBD1 | CASSQGQGASYGYTF | TGTGCCAGCAGCCAGGGACAGGGGGCGAGCTATGGCTACACCTTC
TRBJ2-5 | NA | TRBV2 | TRBD2 | CASRGGGMETQYF | TGTGCCAGCCGGGGGGGGGGCATGGAGACCCAGTACTTC
TRBJ1-4 | NA | TRBV15 | TRBD1 | CATSRNRGRGEKLFF | TGTGCCACCAGCCGCAACAGGGGGCGGGGAGAAAAACTGTTTTTT
TRBJ2-5 | NA | TRBV2 | TRBD2 | CACSAVLAGGQETQYF | TGTGCCTGCAGTGCCGTACTAGCGGGAGGACAAGAGACCCAGTACTTC
TRBJ2-7 | NA | TRBV7-9 | TRBD2 | CASSPGLALSCEQYF | TGTGCCAGCAGCCCGGGACTAGCTCTCAGCTGCGAGCAGTACTTC
TRBJ2-7 | NA | TRBV10-3 | TRBD2 | CATVPGLAGGDYGQYF | TGTGCCACCGTGCCGGGACTAGCGGGTGGGGACTACGGGCAGTACTTC
TRBJ2-5 | many | TRBV6-1 | NA | CASRKGETQYF | TGTGCCAGCAGAAAGGGAGAGACCCAGTACTTC
TRBJ1-1 | once | TRBV14 | NA | CASSRELENTEAFF | TGTGCCAGCAGCCGAGAGTTGGAGAACACTGAAGCTTTCTTT
TRBJ2-7 | NA | TRBV15 | NA | CATSSSTSYEQYF | TGTGCCACCAGCAGCTCCACTAGCTACGAGCAGTACTTC
TRBJ2-7 | NA | TRBV29-1 | TRBD2 | CSVEGLAGAHSYEQYF | TGCAGCGTTGAAGGACTAGCGGGAGCCCACTCCTACGAGCAGTACTTC
TRBJ1-4 | NA | TRBV15 | NA | CATSNGANEKLFF | TGTGCCACCAGCAACGGGGCTAATGAAAAACTGTTTTTT
TRBJ2-7 | many | TRBV29-1 | NA | CSVKESSYEQYF | TGCAGCGTTAAGGAGAGTTCCTACGAGCAGTACTTC
TRBJ1-4 | many | TRBV20-1 | NA | CSARVGFPEKLFF | TGCAGTGCTAGGGTTGGGTTTCCTGAAAAACTGTTTTTT
TRBJ2-7 | many | TRBV20-1 | TRBD2 | CSASPLAGVSYEQYF | TGCAGTGCTAGCCCACTAGCGGGTGTCTCCTACGAGCAGTACTTC
TRBJ1-2 | NA | TRBV29-1 | TRBD1 | CSVTGTGEGYGYTF | TGCAGCGTTACCGGGACAGGGGAGGGCTATGGCTACACCTTC
TRBJ1-4 | NA | TRBV4-1 | NA | CASSQDGYEDEKLFF | TGCGCCAGCAGCCAAGATGGGTACGAGGACGAAAAACTGTTTTTT
TRBJ1-2 | NA | TRBV15 | NA | CATSSQGADNYGYTF | TGTGCCACCAGCAGCCAAGGCGCGGATAACTATGGCTACACCTTC
TRBJ2-5 | NA | TRBV10-3 | TRBD2 | CAISGTSGRGETQYF | TGTGCCATCTCCGGGACTAGCGGGAGAGGAGAGACCCAGTACTTC